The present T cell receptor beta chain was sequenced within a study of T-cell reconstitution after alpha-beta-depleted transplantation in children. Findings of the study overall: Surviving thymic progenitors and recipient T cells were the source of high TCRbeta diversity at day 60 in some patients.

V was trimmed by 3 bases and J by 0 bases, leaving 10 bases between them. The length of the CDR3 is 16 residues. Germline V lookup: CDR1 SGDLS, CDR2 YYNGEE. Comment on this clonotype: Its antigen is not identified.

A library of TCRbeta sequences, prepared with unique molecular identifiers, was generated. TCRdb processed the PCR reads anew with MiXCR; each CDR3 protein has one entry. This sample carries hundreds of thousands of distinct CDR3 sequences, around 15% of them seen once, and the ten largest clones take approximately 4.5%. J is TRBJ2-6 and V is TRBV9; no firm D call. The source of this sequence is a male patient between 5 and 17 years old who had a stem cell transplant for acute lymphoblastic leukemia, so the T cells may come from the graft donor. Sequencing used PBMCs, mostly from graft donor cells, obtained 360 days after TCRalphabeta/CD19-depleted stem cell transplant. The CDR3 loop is CASSARRSSGANVLTF. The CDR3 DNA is TGTGCCAGCAGCGCCAGACGGAGCTCTGGGGCCAACGTCCTGACTTTC. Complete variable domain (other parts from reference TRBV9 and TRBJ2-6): DSGVTQTPKHLITATGQRVTLRCSPRSGDLSVYWYQQSLDQGLQFLIQYYNGEERAKGNILERFSAQQFPDLHSELNLSSLELGDSALYFCASSARRSSGANVLTFGAGSRLTVL.